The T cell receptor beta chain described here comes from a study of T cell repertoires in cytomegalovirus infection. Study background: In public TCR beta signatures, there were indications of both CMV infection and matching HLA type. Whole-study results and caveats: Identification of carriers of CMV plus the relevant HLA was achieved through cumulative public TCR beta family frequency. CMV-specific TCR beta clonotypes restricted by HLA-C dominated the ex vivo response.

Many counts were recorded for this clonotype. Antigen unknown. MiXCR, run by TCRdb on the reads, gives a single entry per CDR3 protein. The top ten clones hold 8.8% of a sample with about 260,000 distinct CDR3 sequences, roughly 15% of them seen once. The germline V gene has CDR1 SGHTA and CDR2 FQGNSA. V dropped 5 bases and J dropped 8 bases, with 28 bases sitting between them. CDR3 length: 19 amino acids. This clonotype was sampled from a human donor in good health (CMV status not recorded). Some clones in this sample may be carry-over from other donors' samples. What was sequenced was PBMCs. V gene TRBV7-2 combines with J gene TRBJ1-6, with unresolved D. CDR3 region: CASSPRTMRTLKDYSPLHF. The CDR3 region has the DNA TGTGCCAGCAGCCCCCGAACGATGAGGACCCTGAAGGATTATTCACCCCTCCACTTT.